One TCR beta chain is described in this entry. No antigen is known for it. The entry originates in a study of CD8 T cells in Susac syndrome. Findings and caveats of the study: There was no clonal expansion in the CD4+ T cell repertoires of Susac syndrome.

About 0.45 to 1 ug RNA was reverse transcribed with random hexamers. With immunoSEQ multiplex PCR, TCR beta CDR3 was amplified across 54 Vbeta and 13 Jbeta. TCRdb called the immunoSEQ multiplex PCR reads again in MiXCR, with one record for every CDR3 protein. The sample has some 240,000 distinct CDR3 sequences, 90% to 96% seen once; the top ten hold less than 0.11%. The origin of this receptor is a human donor with Susac syndrome. The sequenced sample was CD4+ T cells from PBMCs.

CDR3: CASRMQGMAYEQYF. CDR3 DNA sequence: TGTGCCAGCAGAATGCAGGGGATGGCCTACGAGCAGTACTTC. This rearrangement joins TRBV28 to TRBJ2-7; possibly TRBD1 for D (6 bases). Looked up from germline, CDR1 is MDHEN and CDR2 is SYDVKM. Trimming took off 6 bases at V and 2 bases at J, with 14 bases between the two ends. The CDR3 loop spans 14 amino acids.